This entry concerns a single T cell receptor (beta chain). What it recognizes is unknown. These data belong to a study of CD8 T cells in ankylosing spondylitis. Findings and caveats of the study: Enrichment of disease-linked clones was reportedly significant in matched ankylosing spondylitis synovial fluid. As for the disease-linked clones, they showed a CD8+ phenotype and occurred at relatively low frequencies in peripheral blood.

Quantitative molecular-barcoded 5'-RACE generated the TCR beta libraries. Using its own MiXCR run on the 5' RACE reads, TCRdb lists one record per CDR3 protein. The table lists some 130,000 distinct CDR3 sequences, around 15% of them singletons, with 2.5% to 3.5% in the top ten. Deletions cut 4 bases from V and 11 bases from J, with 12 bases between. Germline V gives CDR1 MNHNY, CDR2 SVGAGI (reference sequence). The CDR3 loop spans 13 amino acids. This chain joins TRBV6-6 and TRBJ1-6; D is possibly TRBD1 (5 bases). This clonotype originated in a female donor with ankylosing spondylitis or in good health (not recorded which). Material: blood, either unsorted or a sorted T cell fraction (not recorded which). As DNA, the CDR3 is TGTGCCAGCAGTTTTCAGGGAATGGCACCCCTCCACTTT. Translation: CASSFQGMAPLHF.